The next 7 T cell receptor beta chains were all read from a single sample in a study of Graves' ophthalmopathy and Graves' hyperthyroidism. Amplifying from RNA transcripts, the study obtained TCR beta CDR3 regions. Amplification began with first-round RT-PCR using HTBI primers, then second-round multiplex PCR was performed. Each CDR3 protein is one row after TCRdb ran MiXCR on the multiplex PCR reads. Among about 600,000 distinct CDR3 sequences listed, under 40% were seen once. Sequencing input: peripheral blood or thyroid tissue (not recorded which). The receptor set was obtained from an adult man with Graves' hyperthyroidism.

The chain combines TRBV19 with TRBJ2-2; 10 bases line up with TRBD2. The CDR3 extends over 15 amino acids. Looked up from germline, CDR1 is LNHDA and CDR2 is SQIVND (reference sequence). V lost 5 bases to trimming and J lost 11 bases; unmatched junction nucleotides: 11. CDR3 region: CASSPAGGSFGELFF. Here the CDR3 DNA reads TGTGCCAGTAGTCCAGCGGGAGGGTCGTTCGGCGAGCTGTTTTTT.

The CDR3 DNA is TGTGCCAGCAGCGGGACAGGGTTGAGCACAGATACGCAGTATTTT. Translation gives CASSGTGLSTDTQYF. The V and J genes are TRBV7-9 and TRBJ2-3, with TRBD1 identical over 9 bases. Trimming at V came to 5 bases and at J to 0 bases, leaving 3 bases not matched to a gene. This CDR3 is built from 15 residues. CDR1 and CDR2 (germline): SEHNR, FQNEAQ (reference sequence).

The gene calls are TRBV24-1 and TRBJ2-7; 12 nucleotides line up with TRBD2. The last part of the DNA fits TRBJ2-1 better; the J call may be wrong. The CDR3 has 17 amino acids. The germline gives CDR1 KGHDR, CDR2 SFDVKD. CDR3 protein: CATSGGLAGTPSGEQFF. The CDR3 DNA reads as TGTGCCACCAGTGGCGGACTAGCGGGGACTCCCTCCGGTGAGCAGTTCTTC.

About this clonotype: It may be a read error: a sequence one base away is much more abundant. This chain joins TRBV4-1 and TRBJ2-5; 7 bases agree with TRBD2. Trimming removed 3 bases from V and 4 bases from J; junction bases left unmatched: 17. The CDR3 is 18 amino acids. From germline, CDR1 is MGHRA and CDR2 YSYEKL. As DNA, the CDR3 is TGCGCCAGCAGCCAGGGGGGAAGTAGCGGGCCTCAGGGAGAGACCCAGTACTTC. Translation: CASSQGGSSGPQGETQYF.

The chain links TRBV12-3 or TRBV12-4 to TRBJ2-5; 7 bases match TRBD2. Germline trimming cut 6 bases from V and 7 bases from J; bases unmatched to any gene: 8. The CDR3 covers 13 residues. The CDR3 nucleotides are TGTGCCAGCAGCCCGGGGGAGGGAAGGACCCAGTACTTC. Amino acids: CASSPGEGRTQYF.

This clonotype was picked up many times. This chain links TRBV14 with TRBJ2-7, with D possibly matching TRBD2 (7 bases). The V gene lost 4 bases and the J gene lost 2 bases, with 18 bases spanning the gap. CDR1 is SGHDN and CDR2 is FVKESK in the germline V gene. This CDR3 has 16 amino acids. CDR3 DNA sequence: TGTGCCAGCAGCCCGTGGGGGGGCGGACCGGCCTACGAGCAGTACTTC. This codes for CASSPWGGGPAYEQYF.

In regard to this clonotype: Relative to the germline gene, one junction end is altered; a read error may explain this. The chain combines TRBV5-4 with TRBJ1-2; D perhaps matches TRBD1 (5 bases). Germline V lookup: CDR1 SGHNT, CDR2 YYREEE (reference sequence). The CDR3 is 15 amino acids. CDR3: CASSLERAAPRGYAF. CDR3 coding DNA: TGTGCCAGCAGCTTGGAGCGGGCGGCCCCTCGGGGCTACGCCTTC.